This record concerns one TCR beta chain sequence. The antigen is undetermined. Trimming took off 3 bases at V and 4 bases at J, with 13 bases between the two ends. The length of the CDR3 is 15 residues. CDR1 is MNHEY, CDR2 SVGAGI, per germline. Sequencing used immunoSEQ multiplex PCR; TCRdb keeps in-frame clones, though not all of them. The table lists 40,000 to 60,000 clones, around 87% of them singletons. Sampled blood was obtained at baseline, cycle 4 day 1, and cycle 7 day 1. This sample is drawn from a study of OX40 agonist ivuxolimab in advanced cancers. Study-wide context: Aged about 23 to 80 with a mean of about 63 years, they were approximately 80% male. Three dose-escalation patients had partial responses: one with hepatocellular carcinoma and two with cutaneous melanoma.

General study results and limits: CD4+ and CD8+ blood T cells expanded clonally by week 6 at 0.1 to 3.0 mg/kg.

The chain links TRBV6-5 to TRBJ1-3; tentatively, D is TRBD1 (5 bases). This specimen consisted of CD4+ or CD8+ T cells sorted from blood, obtained in a trial of the OX40 agonist ivuxolimab. This TCR came from an adult with an advanced solid tumor such as melanoma, head and neck, liver or kidney cancer. CDR3 sequence (DNA): TGTGCCAGCAGTTATTCGAGGGGCAGGGGAAACACCATATATTTT. It translates to CASSYSRGRGNTIYF.